This T cell receptor (beta chain) comes out of a study of breast tumors, draining lymph nodes, adjacent tissues. This clonotype was observed at least ten times. Its antigen is currently unknown. TCRdb independently ran MiXCR on the multiplex PCR reads; one entry per CDR3 protein. The repertoire holds about 35,000 distinct CDR3 sequences, with roughly 32% as singletons. The CDR3 consists of 15 residues. Trimming shortened V by 5 bases and J by 2 bases, and 15 bases separated the two germline ends. Germline loops: CDR1 SEHNR, CDR2 FQNEAQ (reference sequence). Whole-study findings and limits: Tumor repertoires ranked between lymph nodes and nontumor tissue in diversity, with V and J gene preferences. Most tumor T cells seemingly derive from lymph node, then expand in tumor.

This receptor was obtained from a female donor with breast cancer. Some clones in this sample may be carry-over from other donors' samples. The chain links TRBV7-9 to TRBJ2-5; weak D call: TRBD2 (6 bases). Sample: breast tumor tissue. Here the CDR3 reads CASSPPGLAQETQYF. The DNA for the CDR3 is TGTGCCAGCAGCCCCCCCGGGCTAGCGCAAGAGACCCAGTACTTC.